One sample yielded the 20 T cell receptor beta chains listed below, sequenced in a study of relationships among human T cell subsets. Semiquantitative ARM-PCR amplified T cell receptor alpha and beta CDR3 regions from mRNA. Tagged nested gene-specific primers were used first, then communal superprimers amplified exponentially. TCRdb reanalysed the multiplex PCR reads using MiXCR and keeps one entry per CDR3 protein. The sample records fewer than 18,000 distinct CDR3 sequences, approximately 56% being singletons. Source material: total T cells sorted from blood. The receptors were sampled from a man in his forties in good health.

Within the sample, this clonotype is medium-sized. V is TRBV11-1 and J is TRBJ2-5; a possible D gene is TRBD2 (6 bases). Trimming shortened V by 2 bases and J by 4 bases, and 14 bases separated the two germline ends. CDR1 and CDR2 from the germline V gene are SGHAT and FQDESV (reference sequence). The CDR3 is 15 residues long. The CDR3 is CASSLWSGQRETQYF. CDR3 nucleotide sequence: TGTGCCAGCAGCTTATGGAGCGGGCAAAGAGAGACCCAGTACTTC.

In its sample, this clonotype is medium-sized. V is TRBV12-3 or TRBV12-4 and J is TRBJ2-1; D is undetermined. This CDR3 contains 11 residues. V was clipped by 8 bases and J by 10 bases, with 12 bases between them. CDR3 sequence: CASRLIREQFF. The CDR3 DNA reads as TGTGCCAGCCGCTTAATTCGGGAGCAGTTCTTC.

J is TRBJ2-7 and V is TRBV28, with TRBD2 matching over 9 bases. The CDR3 consists of 14 residues. With 6 bases clipped from V and 3 bases from J, the junction kept 6 bases outside the gene matches. Germline V gives CDR1 MDHEN, CDR2 SYDVKM. The DNA of the CDR3 is TGTGCCAGCAGGCCTCTAGCGGGGCACTACGAGCAGTACTTC. Protein sequence: CASRPLAGHYEQYF.

This clonotype was detected a few times. The V gene is TRBV5-1, the J gene TRBJ2-3; 7 positions match TRBD1. Germline CDR1 reads SGHRS; CDR2 reads YFSETQ. The CDR3 has 14 residues. The J segment lost 3 bases and the V segment lost 2 bases, leaving 3 bases of the junction unmatched. The CDR3 loop is CASSFDRVTDTQYF. CDR3 bases: TGCGCCAGCAGCTTTGACAGGGTAACAGATACGCAGTATTTT.

This chain links TRBV11-2 with TRBJ2-3; TRBD2 aligns across 10 bases. The CDR3 has 16 residues. Unmatched junction bases numbered 5, after V lost 0 bases and J lost 5 bases. Per germline, CDR1 SGHAT and CDR2 FQNNGV. CDR3 nucleotides: TGTGCCAGCAGCTTAGAAGCGGGAGGGCCGGGAGATACGCAGTATTTT. Translated: CASSLEAGGPGDTQYF.

The V and J genes are TRBV27 and TRBJ2-7; 15 nucleotides line up with TRBD2. Germline CDR1 is MNHEY and CDR2 is SMNVEV (reference sequence). The ends lost 5 bases at V and 5 bases at J; junction bases unmatched: 4. The CDR3 length is 15 residues. The CDR3 nucleotides read TGTGCCAGCAGTACCCGGACTAGCGGGAGGGACGAGCAGTACTTC. This sequence encodes CASSTRTSGRDEQYF.

The chain recombines TRBV2 with TRBJ2-1; D may be TRBD1 (5 bases). Germline-derived CDR1 and CDR2 are SNHLY and FYNNEI. Between the trimmed V and J ends, which lost 5 bases and 8 bases, there was a span of 10 bases. CDR3 length: 12 residues. In nucleotides, the CDR3 is TGTGCCAGCAGTTCCCAGGGTTATGAGCAGTTCTTC. It is translated as CASSSQGYEQFF.

The V and J genes are TRBV11-1 and TRBJ1-2; no firm D call. Deletions cut 3 bases from V and 8 bases from J, with 16 bases between. Germline V gene lookup returns CDR1 SGHAT and CDR2 FQDESV (reference sequence). The CDR3 loop spans 14 amino acids. The CDR3 DNA sequence: TGTGCCAGCAGCTTGTCCATCGACGGGTCCGGCTACACCTTC. This sequence encodes CASSLSIDGSGYTF. The full variable domain, its missing parts supplied by reference TRBV11-1 and TRBJ1-2, is EAEVAQSPRYKITEKSQAVAFWCDPISGHATLYWYRQILGQGPELLVQFQDESVVDDSQLPKDRFSAERLKGVDSTLKIQPAELGDSAMYLCASSLSIDGSGYTFGSGTRLTVV.

This clonotype was detected a few times. CDR3 amino acids: CASSPEGRANTGELFF. The CDR3 DNA reads TGCGCCAGCAGCCCGGAGGGCAGGGCGAACACCGGGGAGCTGTTTTTT. The chain employs TRBV4-1 and TRBJ2-2; TRBD2 is a possible D gene (6 bases). Trimming removed 4 bases from V and 0 bases from J, with 12 bases in between. Germline CDR1 and CDR2: MGHRA and YSYEKL. CDR3 size: 16 residues.

This clonotype was detected only a few times. The chain joins TRBV11-2 to TRBJ2-7; D is unresolved. Trimming removed 6 bases at V and 0 bases at J, with 15 bases between. The CDR3 loop spans 15 amino acids. Germline V gives CDR1 SGHAT, CDR2 FQNNGV. In nucleotides, the CDR3 is TGTGCCAGCAGGACCCCTGGCGGTCGCTCCTACGAGCAGTACTTC. Translation: CASRTPGGRSYEQYF.

The rearrangement links TRBV11-2 to TRBJ2-5, with 14 positions matching TRBD2. This CDR3 is 17 amino acids long. Germline trimming cut 5 bases from V and 0 bases from J; bases unmatched to any gene: 5. CDR1 SGHAT and CDR2 FQNNGV come from the germline V gene. For the CDR3, the DNA is TGTGCCAGCAGCCCTGGACTAGCGGGGGGACACCAAGAGACCCAGTACTTC. This gives the protein CASSPGLAGGHQETQYF.

This sequence joins TRBV7-6 and TRBJ2-7; D is uncertain. CDR3 length: 13 residues. Per the germline V gene, CDR1 is SGHVS and CDR2 is FNYEAQ. With 1 base removed from V and 4 bases from J, the gap between germline ends came to 8 bases. CDR3 nucleotide sequence: TGTGCCAGCAGCTTAGTGTCCCAGTACGAGCAGTACTTC. Translating it yields CASSLVSQYEQYF.

The chain combines TRBV11-2 with TRBJ2-5, with 15 bases matching TRBD2. With V trimmed by 4 bases and J by 5 bases, 11 bases remained unmatched. The CDR3 length is 18 residues. Germline-derived CDR1 and CDR2 are SGHAT and FQNNGV. This CDR3 reads CASSSAPGLAGGWETQYF. The CDR3, as DNA: TGTGCCAGCAGCTCCGCCCCGGGACTAGCGGGGGGTTGGGAGACCCAGTACTTC. Looking up the rest from reference TRBV11-2 and TRBJ2-5 gives the full variable domain: EAGVAQSPRYKIIEKRQSVAFWCNPISGHATLYWYQQILGQGPKLLIQFQNNGVVDDSQLPKDRFSAERLKGVDSTLKIQPAKLEDSAVYLCASSSAPGLAGGWETQYFGPGTRLLVL.

This rearrangement joins TRBV30 to TRBJ2-3, with 11 bases fitting TRBD1. V shed 1 base and J 6 bases; nucleotides not matched to a gene: 6. Germline lookup yields CDR1 GTSNPN and CDR2 SVGIG (reference sequence). This CDR3 has 15 amino acids. The CDR3 reads CAWSEGQGVRDTQYF. In nucleotides, the CDR3 is TGTGCCTGGAGTGAGGGACAGGGGGTCCGTGATACGCAGTATTTT.

The V gene is TRBV27, the J gene TRBJ2-7; the match to TRBD1 covers 12 bases. Germline lookup yields CDR1 MNHEY and CDR2 SMNVEV (reference sequence). Trimming at V came to 5 bases and at J to 7 bases, leaving 6 bases not matched to a gene. The CDR3 sequence is 14 residues long. The CDR3: CASSPGQGAGEQYF. CDR3 DNA: TGTGCCAGCAGTCCGGGACAGGGGGCGGGGGAGCAGTACTTC.

With regard to this clonotype: One end of the junction varies from germline; a read error may be responsible. The V call is TRBV7-9, the J call TRBJ1-6, with 8 bases lining up with TRBD1. The CDR3 is 14 amino acids. Germline-derived CDR1 and CDR2 are SEHNR and FQNEAQ (reference sequence). This chain's CDR3 is CASSSDRGNSPLHF. The DNA for the CDR3 is TGCGCCAGCAGCTCCGACAGGGGCAATTCACCCCTCCACTTT.

The chain carries TRBV29-1 and TRBJ2-2; TRBD1 is a possible D gene (6 bases). Per germline, CDR1 SQVTM and CDR2 ANQGSEA. Trimming took off 4 bases at V and 4 bases at J, with 13 bases between the two ends. CDR3 length: 14 residues. CDR3 sequence (DNA): TGCAGCGTTGTTGAAGGGGGTATCACCGGGGAGCTGTTTTTT. Residues: CSVVEGGITGELFF.

The rearrangement uses TRBV14 and TRBJ2-1, with 8 bases fitting TRBD1. Trimming at V came to 4 bases and at J to 9 bases, leaving 8 bases not matched to a gene. The CDR3 contains 14 residues. The germline V gene has CDR1 SGHDN and CDR2 FVKESK. The CDR3 spells CASSPTGDWVEQFF. The CDR3 nucleotides read TGTGCCAGCAGCCCGACAGGGGACTGGGTTGAGCAGTTCTTC.

V and J are TRBV2 and TRBJ1-3; D possibly corresponds to TRBD1 (5 bases). V lost 6 bases, J lost 8 bases, and 14 bases lay in between. The CDR3 spans 13 residues. Germline-derived CDR1 and CDR2 are SNHLY and FYNNEI. The CDR3 DNA sequence: TGTGCCAGCAGGACATACGGAGGGGACACCATATATTTT. Translating gives CASRTYGGDTIYF.

The chain recombines TRBV27 with TRBJ1-5; the D is unclear. This CDR3 has 17 amino acids. Trimming left V 2 bases short and J 2 bases short, with 16 bases between. CDR1 is MNHEY and CDR2 is SMNVEV in the germline V gene (reference sequence). The DNA of the CDR3 is TGTGCCAGCAGTTTAGCCGCCACGTCCCCCGGCAATCAGCCCCAGCATTTT. This codes for CASSLAATSPGNQPQHF.